This T cell receptor (beta chain) was found in a study of blood T cell repertoires in COVID-19. Study summary: The study drew acute and convalescent COVID-19 samples from the United States, Italy and Spain. T cells, B-cell-depleted T cells, or PBMCs provided the cDNA or gDNA that served as material.

While infection was still active, Seattle patients were enrolled and then followed longitudinally. In this sample, this clone turned up a few times. Germline V gene sequence: CDR1 LNHDA, CDR2 SQIVND (reference sequence). The J segment lost 0 bases and the V segment lost 5 bases, leaving 15 bases of the junction unmatched. This CDR3 region has 18 residues. Authors' methods: Estimation of nucleated cell counts relied on the amplification of reference gene primers. Profiled with immunoSEQ multiplex PCR; TCRdb holds only in-frame clones, not every one. V and J calls and clone size are those listed in that table; D and trimming were worked out from the DNA. The profile shows over 60,000 clones, roughly 72% of them singletons.

The sequenced sample consisted of peripheral blood. This clonotype was sampled from a man aged 55 to 70 with COVID-19, enrolled during active disease. This chain links TRBV19 with TRBJ1-2; 7 bases fit TRBD1. The CDR3 DNA is TGTGCCAGTAGTTCGAAAACCGGGACAGACTTTACTAACTATGGCTACACCTTC. Translated: CASSSKTGTDFTNYGYTF.